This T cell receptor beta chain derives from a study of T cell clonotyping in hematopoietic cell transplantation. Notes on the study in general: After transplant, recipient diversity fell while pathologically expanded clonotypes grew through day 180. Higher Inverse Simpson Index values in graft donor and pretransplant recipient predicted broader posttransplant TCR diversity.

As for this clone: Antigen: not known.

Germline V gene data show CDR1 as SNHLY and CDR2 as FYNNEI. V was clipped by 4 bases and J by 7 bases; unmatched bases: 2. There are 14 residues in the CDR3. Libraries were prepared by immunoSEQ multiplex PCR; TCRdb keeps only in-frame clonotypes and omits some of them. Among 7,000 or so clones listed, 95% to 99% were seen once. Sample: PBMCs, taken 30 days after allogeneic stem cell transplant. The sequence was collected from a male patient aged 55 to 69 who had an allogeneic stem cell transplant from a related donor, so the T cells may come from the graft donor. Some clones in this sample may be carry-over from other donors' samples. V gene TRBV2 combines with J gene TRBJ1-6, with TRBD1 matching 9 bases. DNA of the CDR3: TGTGCCAGCAGTGTAGACAGGGGGAATTCACCCCTCCACTTT. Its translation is CASSVDRGNSPLHF. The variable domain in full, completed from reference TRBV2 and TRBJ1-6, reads EPEVTQTPSHQVTQMGQEVILRCVPISNHLYFYWYRQILGQKVEFLVSFYNNEISEKSEIFDDQFSVERPDGSNFTLKIRSTKLEDSAMYFCASSVDRGNSPLHFGNGTRLTVT.